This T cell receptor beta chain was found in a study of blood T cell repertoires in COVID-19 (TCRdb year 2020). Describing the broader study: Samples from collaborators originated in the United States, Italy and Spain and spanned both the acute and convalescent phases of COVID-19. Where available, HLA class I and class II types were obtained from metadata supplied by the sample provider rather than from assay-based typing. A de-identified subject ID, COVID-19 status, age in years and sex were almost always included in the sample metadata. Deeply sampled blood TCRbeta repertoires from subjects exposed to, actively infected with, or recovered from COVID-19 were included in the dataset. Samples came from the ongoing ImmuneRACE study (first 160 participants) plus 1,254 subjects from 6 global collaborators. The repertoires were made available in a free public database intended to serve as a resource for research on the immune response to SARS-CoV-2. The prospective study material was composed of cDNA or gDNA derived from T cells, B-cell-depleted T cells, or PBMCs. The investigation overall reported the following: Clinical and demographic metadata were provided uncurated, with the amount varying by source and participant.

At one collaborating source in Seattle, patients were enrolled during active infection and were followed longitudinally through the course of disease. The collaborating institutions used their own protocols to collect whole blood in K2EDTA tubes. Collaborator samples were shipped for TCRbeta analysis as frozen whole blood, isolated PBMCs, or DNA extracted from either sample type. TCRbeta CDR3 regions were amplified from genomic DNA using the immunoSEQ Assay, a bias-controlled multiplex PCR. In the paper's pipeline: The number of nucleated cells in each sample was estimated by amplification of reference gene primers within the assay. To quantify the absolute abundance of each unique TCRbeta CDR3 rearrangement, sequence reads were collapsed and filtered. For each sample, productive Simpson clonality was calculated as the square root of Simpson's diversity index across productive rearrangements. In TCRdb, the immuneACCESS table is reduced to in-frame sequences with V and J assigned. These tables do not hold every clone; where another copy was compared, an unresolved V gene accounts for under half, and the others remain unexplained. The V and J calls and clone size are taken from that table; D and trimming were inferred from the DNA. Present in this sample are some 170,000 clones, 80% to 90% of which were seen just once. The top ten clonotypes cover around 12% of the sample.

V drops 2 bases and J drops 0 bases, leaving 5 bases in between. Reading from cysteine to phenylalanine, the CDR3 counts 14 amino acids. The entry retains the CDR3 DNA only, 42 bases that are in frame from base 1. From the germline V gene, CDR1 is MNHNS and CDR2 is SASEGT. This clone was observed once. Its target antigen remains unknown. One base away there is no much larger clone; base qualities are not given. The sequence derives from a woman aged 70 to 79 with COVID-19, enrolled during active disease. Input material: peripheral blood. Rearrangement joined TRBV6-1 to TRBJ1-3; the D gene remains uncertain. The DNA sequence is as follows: TGTGCCAGCAGTGAACCTTCCTCTGGAAACACCATATATTTT. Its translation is CASSEPSSGNTIYF.